These T cell receptor beta chains were read from a single sample in a study of shared clonotypes between healthy human individuals. Repertoires were generated with immunoSEQ multiplex PCR, while TCRdb's copy carries only in-frame clones and drops some. The sample records more than 2 million clones, 85% to 95% being singletons. The sample was naive CD4+ T cells sorted from blood. Receptors originate from a man aged 18 to 29 in good health. Each CDR3 is given with its conserved first and last residue. Fields, in order: V gene, J gene, clone size, D gene, CDR3 DNA, CDR3 protein. The D gene is left open where the match is weak. A row's size may be missing; if present it is once, few, many or a size class.

v_call: TRBV9
j_call: TRBJ1-1
clone_size: NA
d_call: TRBD1
cdr3_nt: TGTGCCAGCAGCAACGGACAGGGGAGGACTGAAGCTTTCTTT
cdr3_aa: CASSNGQGRTEAFF

v_call: TRBV6-1
j_call: TRBJ2-7
clone_size: NA
d_call: NA
cdr3_nt: TGTGCCAGCAGGCCGGACGGGAACGGCGAGCAGTACTTC
cdr3_aa: CASRPDGNGEQYF

v_call: TRBV18
j_call: TRBJ2-7
clone_size: NA
d_call: NA
cdr3_nt: TGTGCCAGCTCACCACCTGGCGACTACGAGCAGTACTTC
cdr3_aa: CASSPPGDYEQYF

v_call: TRBV6-5
j_call: TRBJ1-1
clone_size: NA
d_call: NA
cdr3_nt: TGTGCCAGCAGTTACTCGAGCCAAGGGCACACTGAAGCTTTCTTT
cdr3_aa: CASSYSSQGHTEAFF

v_call: TRBV10-1
j_call: TRBJ2-3
clone_size: NA
d_call: TRBD2
cdr3_nt: TGCGCCAGCAGCCTAGCGGGGGGGCCAGATACGCAGTATTTT
cdr3_aa: CASSLAGGPDTQYF

v_call: TRBV5-1
j_call: TRBJ2-1
clone_size: NA
d_call: TRBD2
cdr3_nt: TGCGCCAGCAGCACCAGCGGGGGACGCTCCTACAATGAGCAGTTCTTC
cdr3_aa: CASSTSGGRSYNEQFF

v_call: TRBV28
j_call: TRBJ1-1
clone_size: NA
d_call: NA
cdr3_nt: TGTGCCAGCACCCTACGGAACACTGAAGCTTTCTTT
cdr3_aa: CASTLRNTEAFF

v_call: TRBV20-1
j_call: TRBJ2-7
clone_size: NA
d_call: NA
cdr3_nt: TGCAGTGCTAGACTCAGGGGATCTCAGTACTTC
cdr3_aa: CSARLRGSQYF

v_call: TRBV30
j_call: TRBJ2-7
clone_size: NA
d_call: NA
cdr3_nt: TGTGCCTGGAGTGTAAGCCCTAAGGTTTCGAGCGGCGAGAGTCCCCGGTGGTTCGAGCAGTACTTC
cdr3_aa: CAWSVSPKVSSGESPRWFEQYF

v_call: TRBV6-5
j_call: TRBJ2-7
clone_size: NA
d_call: TRBD1
cdr3_nt: TGTGCCAGCAGTTATAGACAGGGGCACGAGCAGTACTTC
cdr3_aa: CASSYRQGHEQYF

v_call: TRBV4-1
j_call: TRBJ2-7
clone_size: NA
d_call: NA
cdr3_nt: TGCGCCAGCAGCCAACTCGCCGTGTTCCACTCGTTTACCCCCTACGAGCAGTACTTC
cdr3_aa: CASSQLAVFHSFTPYEQYF

v_call: TRBV6-4
j_call: TRBJ2-1
clone_size: NA
d_call: NA
cdr3_nt: TGTGCCAGCAGTGACACGGGACATATGAGCAATGAGCAGTTCTTC
cdr3_aa: CASSDTGHMSNEQFF

v_call: TRBV5-1
j_call: TRBJ2-3
clone_size: NA
d_call: TRBD2
cdr3_nt: TGCGCCAGCAGCTTGGTACTAGCGGGAGCTGGGGCAGATACGCAGTATTTT
cdr3_aa: CASSLVLAGAGADTQYF

v_call: TRBV6-5
j_call: TRBJ2-3
clone_size: once
d_call: TRBD2
cdr3_nt: TGTGCCAGCAGTTACCGGGGGACTAGCGGCCTGGGTGCGCAGTATTTT
cdr3_aa: CASSYRGTSGLGAQYF

v_call: TRBV27
j_call: TRBJ2-1
clone_size: NA
d_call: TRBD2
cdr3_nt: TGTGCCAGCAGTCATATAGCGGGAGGGTACAATGAGCAGTTCTTC
cdr3_aa: CASSHIAGGYNEQFF

v_call: TRBV5-4
j_call: TRBJ2-2
clone_size: NA
d_call: NA
cdr3_nt: TGTGCCAGCAGCCCGGGACAGAACACCGGGGAGCTGTTTTTT
cdr3_aa: CASSPGQNTGELFF

v_call: TRBV30
j_call: TRBJ1-6
clone_size: NA
d_call: NA
cdr3_nt: TGTGCCTGGAGTGAACGCGGTAGATCACCCCTCCACTTT
cdr3_aa: CAWSERGRSPLHF

v_call: TRBV6-1
j_call: TRBJ2-3
clone_size: NA
d_call: NA
cdr3_nt: TGTGCCAGCAGTGAAGCGTCGACTAGGGCCACAGATACGCAGTATTTT
cdr3_aa: CASSEASTRATDTQYF

v_call: TRBV5-1
j_call: TRBJ2-7
clone_size: NA
d_call: NA
cdr3_nt: TGCGCCAGCAGCTTGGAGGCAGGGCCCCCCTACGAGCAGTACTTC
cdr3_aa: CASSLEAGPPYEQYF

v_call: TRBV7-2
j_call: TRBJ2-7
clone_size: NA
d_call: NA
cdr3_nt: TGTGCCAGCAGCTTAGGTGGGCACGAGCAGTACTTC
cdr3_aa: CASSLGGHEQYF

v_call: TRBV18
j_call: TRBJ2-5
clone_size: NA
d_call: NA
cdr3_nt: TGTGCCAGCTCACCAAGTCTAGCGATGGAGACCCAGTACTTC
cdr3_aa: CASSPSLAMETQYF

v_call: TRBV9
j_call: TRBJ1-5
clone_size: NA
d_call: NA
cdr3_nt: TGTGCCAGCAGCGTAGATTTAGTCAGGGGATGTGCTCAGCCCCAGCATTTT
cdr3_aa: CASSVDLVRGCAQPQHF

v_call: TRBV29-1
j_call: TRBJ2-7
clone_size: NA
d_call: NA
cdr3_nt: TGCAGCGTTTACTACTCAGACGAGCAGTACTTC
cdr3_aa: CSVYYSDEQYF

v_call: TRBV6-6
j_call: TRBJ2-7
clone_size: NA
d_call: NA
cdr3_nt: TGTGCCAGCAGTTACGTTCATAATCGCGAGCAGTACTTC
cdr3_aa: CASSYVHNREQYF

v_call: TRBV19
j_call: TRBJ1-5
clone_size: NA
d_call: NA
cdr3_nt: TGTGCCAGTAGTATCAGTATAAATCAGCCCCAGCATTTT
cdr3_aa: CASSISINQPQHF

v_call: TRBV14
j_call: TRBJ1-1
clone_size: NA
d_call: TRBD1
cdr3_nt: TGTGCCAGCGCTAGGACAGGGGGCCTCTTACTGAACACTGAAGCTTTCTTT
cdr3_aa: CASARTGGLLLNTEAFF

v_call: TRBV7-2
j_call: TRBJ1-2
clone_size: NA
d_call: TRBD1
cdr3_nt: TGTGCCAGCAGCTTGGGACAGGGAAGTGTCTATGGCTACACCTTC
cdr3_aa: CASSLGQGSVYGYTF

v_call: TRBV5-6
j_call: TRBJ2-1
clone_size: NA
d_call: NA
cdr3_nt: TGTGCCAGCAGCTTATATACTAGTTGGAATGAGCAGTTCTTC
cdr3_aa: CASSLYTSWNEQFF

v_call: TRBV11-2
j_call: TRBJ1-5
clone_size: NA
d_call: NA
cdr3_nt: TGTGCCAGCAGCCCTAGTTTTGAAGGGGACTATAGCAATCAGCCCCAGCATTTT
cdr3_aa: CASSPSFEGDYSNQPQHF

v_call: TRBV18
j_call: TRBJ2-1
clone_size: NA
d_call: TRBD2
cdr3_nt: TGTGCCAGCTCACCGGATGGGACTACGTACAATGAGCAGTTCTTC
cdr3_aa: CASSPDGTTYNEQFF

v_call: TRBV29-1
j_call: TRBJ1-1
clone_size: NA
d_call: TRBD1
cdr3_nt: TGCAGCGCCCCCTCGGGGACAGGGACAATGAACACTGAAGCTTTCTTT
cdr3_aa: CSAPSGTGTMNTEAFF

v_call: TRBV7-9
j_call: TRBJ1-5
clone_size: NA
d_call: NA
cdr3_nt: TGTGCCAGCAGCCGACAGAATCAGCCCCAGCATTTT
cdr3_aa: CASSRQNQPQHF

v_call: TRBV30
j_call: TRBJ1-5
clone_size: few
d_call: NA
cdr3_nt: TGTGCCTGGAGCCTCGGGGGGGAAAAATCTCCCCAGCATTTT
cdr3_aa: CAWSLGGEKSPQHF

v_call: TRBV10-3
j_call: TRBJ1-1
clone_size: NA
d_call: TRBD1
cdr3_nt: TGTGCCATCAGCAACGGACAGGGCACTGAAGCTTTCTTT
cdr3_aa: CAISNGQGTEAFF

v_call: TRBV30
j_call: TRBJ1-2
clone_size: NA
d_call: TRBD1
cdr3_nt: TGTGCCGGAACGGGACAGGGTTTTGTGGTAGATGGCTACACCTTC
cdr3_aa: CAGTGQGFVVDGYTF

v_call: TRBV5-6
j_call: TRBJ1-4
clone_size: NA
d_call: NA
cdr3_nt: TGTGCCAGCAGCTTGGGCTCGTCTGGGACGGCTAATGAAAAACTGTTTTTT
cdr3_aa: CASSLGSSGTANEKLFF